Each of the 23 T cell receptor beta chains below was sequenced from the same sample in a study of CD8 T cells in Susac syndrome. Reverse transcription of roughly 0.5 to 1 ug RNA was carried out with random hexamers. MiXCR was run by TCRdb on the immunoSEQ multiplex PCR reads, yielding one entry per CDR3 protein. The sample contains about 250,000 distinct CDR3 sequences, 85% to 95% of which appear only once. Sequenced material: CD4+ T cells from PBMCs. These receptors came from a human donor with multiple sclerosis.

V gene TRBV12-3 or TRBV12-4 combines with J gene TRBJ2-2; 11 bases align to TRBD2. The CDR3 covers 16 residues. The ends lost 5 bases at V and 3 bases at J; junction bases unmatched: 5. The CDR3 here is CASSPGTSGDTGELFF. The CDR3 nucleotides are TGTGCCAGCAGTCCTGGGACTAGCGGTGACACCGGGGAGCTGTTTTTT.

A single count supports this clonotype. The CDR3 DNA reads TGTGCCTGGAGTGGGCTCGTTCGTTTGGGCACCGGGGAGCTGTTTTTT. It encodes CAWSGLVRLGTGELFF. The chain joins TRBV30 to TRBJ2-2; D call uncertain. The length of the CDR3 is 16 residues. Germline V gene data show CDR1 as GTSNPN and CDR2 as SVGIG (reference sequence). V dropped 1 base and J dropped 4 bases, with 16 bases sitting between them. The full variable domain, with the rest looked up from reference TRBV30 and TRBJ2-2, is SQTIHQWPATLVQPVGSPLSLECTVEGTSNPNLYWYRQAAGRGLQLLFYSVGIGQISSEVPQNLSASRPQDRQFILSSKKLLLSDSGFYLCAWSGLVRLGTGELFFGEGSRLTVL.

This chain links TRBV29-1 with TRBJ1-3; D gene unclear. Trimming pared 0 bases from V and 9 bases from J, leaving 18 bases between. The CDR3 spans 15 residues. The germline V gene encodes CDR1 SQVTM and CDR2 ANQGSEA. CDR3 DNA: TGCAGCGTTGAAGAGTGGGGTGCTTTATGGAGCACCATATATTTT. Protein: CSVEEWGALWSTIYF.

The table lists this clonotype with a count of one. The chain uses TRBV11-2 and TRBJ2-7; tentatively, D is TRBD1 (7 bases). This CDR3 region has 15 residues. Trimming took 3 bases from V and 4 from J, leaving 16 bases between them. Germline values: CDR1 SGHAT, CDR2 FQNNGV. The CDR3 DNA is TGTGCCAGCAGCTTTTTGCGGGGACAGAAGTACGAGCAGTACTTC. Protein sequence: CASSFLRGQKYEQYF.

This rearrangement joins TRBV28 to TRBJ1-2; no clear D gene. This CDR3 spans 14 amino acids. Germline CDR1 MDHEN, CDR2 SYDVKM. V was cut by 5 bases and J by 0 bases, with 10 bases left in between. The CDR3 loop is CASSVGWTNYGYTF. The CDR3 DNA reads TGTGCCAGCAGTGTCGGGTGGACTAACTATGGCTACACCTTC.

The chain employs TRBV19 and TRBJ2-5; D uncertain. V lost 4 bases, J lost 3 bases, and 9 bases lay in between. Per germline, CDR1 LNHDA and CDR2 SQIVND (reference sequence). This CDR3 is 13 amino acids long. The CDR3 spells CASSTVGKETQYF. In nucleotides, the CDR3 is TGTGCCAGTAGTACGGTCGGAAAAGAGACCCAGTACTTC. Combining the CDR3 with reference TRBV19 and TRBJ2-5 gives the whole variable domain DGGITQSPKYLFRKEGQNVTLSCEQNLNHDAMYWYRQDPGQGLRLIYYSQIVNDFQKGDIAEGYSVSREKKESFPLTVTSAQKNPTAFYLCASSTVGKETQYFGPGTRLLVL.

The chain has TRBV15 and TRBJ2-7; D is possibly TRBD2 (6 bases). The CDR3 loop spans 18 amino acids. Trimming removed 0 bases at V and 1 base at J, with 19 bases between. Germline CDR1 reads LNHNV; CDR2 reads YYDKDF (reference sequence). This CDR3 is CATSRDPTSSAKSYEQYF. As DNA, the CDR3 is TGTGCCACCAGCAGAGACCCCACATCTAGCGCCAAGTCCTACGAGCAGTACTTC.

This chain uses TRBV24-1 with TRBJ2-2; a possible D gene is TRBD1 (6 bases). The length of the CDR3 is 15 residues. From germline, CDR1 is KGHDR and CDR2 SFDVKD. Trimming took 4 bases from V and 1 from J, leaving 9 bases between them. In DNA form, the CDR3 reads TGTGCCACCAGTGAGCACAGGGTGAACACCGGGGAGCTGTTTTTT. This translates into CATSEHRVNTGELFF.

The J gene is TRBJ1-1, the V gene TRBV2; no clear D gene. CDR1 is SNHLY and CDR2 is FYNNEI in the germline V gene. Trimming shortened V by 7 bases and J by 8 bases, and 8 bases separated the two germline ends. The CDR3 extends over 10 amino acids. CDR3 sequence: CASNGVEAFF. The CDR3 DNA reads as TGTGCCAGCAACGGTGTAGAAGCTTTCTTT.

This rearrangement joins TRBV2 to TRBJ2-1, with unresolved D. CDR3 length: 13 amino acids. Per germline, CDR1 SNHLY and CDR2 FYNNEI. V lost 6 bases and J 0 bases, leaving 6 bases between the germline ends. The CDR3 protein is CASRGDSYNEQFF. The CDR3, as DNA: TGTGCCAGCAGGGGCGACTCCTACAATGAGCAGTTCTTC.

This clonotype was counted once. V and J are TRBV7-3 and TRBJ1-1; D gene unclear. The ends were cut back, 5 bases at V and 2 bases at J, with 9 bases in the middle. The germline V gene has CDR1 SGHTA and CDR2 FQGTGA. The CDR3 totals 13 residues. The DNA of the CDR3 is TGTGCCAGCAGCCCAAATTTAAACACTGAAGCTTTCTTT. This translates into CASSPNLNTEAFF.

The chain employs TRBV12-3 or TRBV12-4 and TRBJ2-7; D not resolved. The V end lost 1 base, the J end lost 4 bases, and 8 bases lay between the germline ends. The CDR3 is made up of 13 amino acids. The CDR3 reads CASSLDLLYEQYF. As DNA, the CDR3 is TGTGCCAGCAGTTTAGACCTCCTTTACGAGCAGTACTTC.

The chain couples TRBV5-4 to TRBJ2-5; D gene unclear. Trimming cost V 4 bases and J 5 bases, with 15 bases left between them. This CDR3 spans 14 amino acids. Germline V gives CDR1 SGHNT, CDR2 YYREEE (reference sequence). The CDR3 coding sequence is TGTGCCAGCAGCCCCGACTTTACTTACGAGACCCAGTACTTC. This encodes CASSPDFTYETQYF.

V is TRBV4-2 and J is TRBJ2-2; D might be TRBD1 (6 bases). Germline V gene lookup returns CDR1 LGHNA and CDR2 YNFKEQ. This CDR3 is 13 amino acids long. V was trimmed by 4 bases and J by 4 bases, leaving 7 bases between them. In nucleotides, the CDR3 is TGTGCCAGCAGCCGGGACATCACCGGGGAGCTGTTTTTT. The encoded protein is CASSRDITGELFF.

The chain joins TRBV5-6 to TRBJ2-5, with D perhaps assigned TRBD1 or TRBD2 (5 bases each). From germline, CDR1 is SGHDT and CDR2 YYEEEE. The CDR3 totals 14 residues. The V and J ends lost 3 bases and 4 bases respectively, with 13 bases between them. The CDR3 sequence: CASSWTSGRETQYF. Here the CDR3 DNA reads TGTGCCAGCAGCTGGACATCAGGGAGAGAGACCCAGTACTTC.

This chain uses TRBV12-3 or TRBV12-4 with TRBJ2-7; D is possibly TRBD1 or TRBD2 (5 bases each). The V gene lost 3 bases and the J gene lost 0 bases, with 15 bases spanning the gap. The CDR3 is 16 residues long. The CDR3 here is CASSFPGRLSSYEQYF. The CDR3 DNA reads TGTGCCAGCAGTTTTCCGGGGCGGCTGAGCTCCTACGAGCAGTACTTC.

The chain joins TRBV5-1 to TRBJ1-1, with 8 bases aligning to TRBD1. V was clipped by 0 bases and J by 4 bases; unmatched bases: 5. Germline assignment: CDR1 SGHRS and CDR2 YFSETQ. The CDR3 consists of 15 residues. CDR3 region: CASSLGDRGGTEAFF. The CDR3 region has the DNA TGCGCCAGCAGCTTGGGCGACAGGGGCGGCACTGAAGCTTTCTTT.

V usage is TRBV24-1 and J usage is TRBJ2-3, with D possibly TRBD2 on 6 matching bases. This CDR3 contains 18 residues. Germline-derived CDR1 and CDR2 are KGHDR and SFDVKD. V was shortened by 0 bases and J by 0 bases, with 15 bases between the two germline ends. The CDR3 region has the DNA TGTGCCACCAGTGATTTGAGGAGCGGGTCCGGTAGCACAGATACGCAGTATTTT. Its protein is CATSDLRSGSGSTDTQYF.

The J gene is TRBJ2-7, the V gene TRBV6-5; no reliable D call. CDR1 MNHEY and CDR2 SVGAGI come from the germline V gene. The V end lost 0 bases, the J end lost 0 bases, and 9 bases lay between the germline ends. The CDR3 is 15 amino acids. The CDR3 sequence is CASSYSTLPSYEQYF. For the CDR3, the DNA is TGTGCCAGCAGTTACTCCACTCTCCCCTCCTACGAGCAGTACTTC.

V is TRBV7-2 and J is TRBJ2-3; 9 nucleotides line up with TRBD2. The CDR3 length is 17 residues. CDR1 and CDR2 from the germline V gene are SGHTA and FQGNSA. After removal of 5 bases from V and 5 bases from J, the junction contained 14 bases not matched to a gene. Written as DNA, the CDR3 is TGTGCCAGCAGCCCTACTAGCGGGCTAGGGGGATTAGATACGCAGTATTTT. Translated: CASSPTSGLGGLDTQYF.

The J gene is TRBJ1-2, the V gene TRBV20-1; 9 bases align to TRBD1. Germline assignment: CDR1 DFQATT and CDR2 SNEGSKA (reference sequence). CDR3 length: 18 residues. V shed 0 bases, J shed 0 bases, and the junction held 11 bases outside the gene matches. The CDR3 loop reads CSARDLSPDRGTNYGYTF. In DNA form, the CDR3 reads TGCAGTGCTAGAGATCTCAGCCCGGACAGGGGTACTAACTATGGCTACACCTTC.

The chain is built from TRBV6-1 and TRBJ2-7, with TRBD1 matching 10 bases. This CDR3 contains 15 residues. V trimming: 7 bases; J trimming: 4 bases; junction bases outside the gene matches: 10. The germline V gene encodes CDR1 MNHNS and CDR2 SASEGT. The DNA of the CDR3 is TGTGCCAGCACCCGTTGGGGGACAGGGGTATACGAGCAGTACTTC. This encodes CASTRWGTGVYEQYF.

This clonotype came up once. The chain uses TRBV5-1 and TRBJ2-1; 10 bases are a match to TRBD1. Germline CDR1 is SGHRS and CDR2 is YFSETQ. The CDR3 is 14 residues long. V lost 4 bases and J lost 4; bases outside the gene matches: 2. The CDR3 nucleotides are TGCGCCAGCAGCGTGGACAGGGGGTACAATGAGCAGTTCTTC. It translates to CASSVDRGYNEQFF.